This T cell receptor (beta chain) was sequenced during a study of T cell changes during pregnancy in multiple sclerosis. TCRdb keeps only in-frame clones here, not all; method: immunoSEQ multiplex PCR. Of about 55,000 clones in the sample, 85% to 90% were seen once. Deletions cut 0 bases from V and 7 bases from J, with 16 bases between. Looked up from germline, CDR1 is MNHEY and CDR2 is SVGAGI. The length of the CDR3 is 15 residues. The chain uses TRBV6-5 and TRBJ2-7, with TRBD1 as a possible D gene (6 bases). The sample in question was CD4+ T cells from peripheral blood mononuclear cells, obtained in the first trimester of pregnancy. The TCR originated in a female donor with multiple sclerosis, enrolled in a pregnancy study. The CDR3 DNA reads TGTGCCAGCAGTTACTCGATGTCCAGCAGGGGTGAGCAGTACTTC. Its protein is CASSYSMSSRGEQYF.